Listed below are T cell receptor beta chains from one sample, sequenced in a study of shared clonotypes between healthy human individuals. This table comes from immunoSEQ multiplex PCR, and its TCRdb copy is limited to in-frame clones, with some not included. The sample holds around 2,000,000 clones, approximately 94% seen once. The sample was naive CD8+ T cells sorted from blood. The receptors originated from a man aged 18 to 35 in good health. Both conserved end residues are part of each CDR3. A D gene is named only where the DNA matches it firmly. Clone size is not always given. Where it is, it says once, few, many or a class for expanded clones.

>-|TRBJ1-5|-|TRBV27
CASSVGGGLGNQPQHF
TGTGCCAGCAGCGTGGGAGGGGGATTAGGCAATCAGCCCCAGCATTTT
>-|TRBJ1-5|-|TRBV9
CASSEHGNQPQHF
TGTGCCAGCAGCGAGCACGGCAATCAGCCCCAGCATTTT
>-|TRBJ1-6|TRBD1|TRBV28
CASSPLRTGDSPLHF
TGTGCCAGCAGTCCCCTAAGGACAGGGGATTCACCCCTCCACTTT
>-|TRBJ2-7|-|TRBV13
CASSLGLLNYEQYF
TGTGCCAGCAGCTTAGGACTGTTGAACTACGAGCAGTACTTC
>-|TRBJ1-1|-|TRBV5-1
CASSSQYPVENTEAFF
TGCGCCAGCAGCTCCCAATACCCGGTGGAGAACACTGAAGCTTTCTTT
>-|TRBJ1-2|TRBD1|TRBV5-4
CASSLAQGAWGYTF
TGTGCCAGCAGCTTGGCACAGGGGGCGTGGGGCTACACCTTC
>-|TRBJ2-1|-|TRBV28
CASSLGRDWSSYNEQFF
TGTGCCAGCAGTTTAGGCCGGGACTGGAGCTCCTACAATGAGCAGTTCTTC
>-|TRBJ1-1|-|TRBV6-1
CASSEVYGDLDTEAFF
TGTGCCAGCAGTGAAGTTTACGGGGACTTGGACACTGAAGCTTTCTTT
>-|TRBJ2-2|-|TRBV9
CASSVGGTGELFF
TGTGCCAGCAGCGTTGGCGGGACCGGGGAGCTGTTTTTT
>-|TRBJ2-1|TRBD1|TRBV5-6
CASRAGTGLDEQFF
TGTGCCAGCAGGGCCGGGACAGGGTTGGATGAGCAGTTCTTC
>few|TRBJ2-7|-|TRBV5-6
CASSSTYEQYF
TGTGCCAGCAGCTCGACCTACGAGCAGTACTTC
>-|TRBJ1-2|-|TRBV6-5
CASSYVPRLDGYTF
TGTGCCAGCAGTTACGTACCTCGGTTGGATGGCTACACCTTC
>-|TRBJ2-1|TRBD2|TRBV4-1
CASSQVLAGGYNEQFF
TGCGCCAGCAGCCAAGTACTGGCGGGAGGCTACAATGAGCAGTTCTTC
>-|TRBJ2-7|-|TRBV9
CASSVGAQTEQYF
TGTGCCAGCAGCGTAGGGGCCCAGACCGAGCAGTACTTC
>-|TRBJ2-7|TRBD1|TRBV7-6
CASSLTGKSEQYF
TGTGCCAGCAGCTTGACAGGGAAAAGCGAGCAGTACTTC
>-|TRBJ1-3|-|TRBV7-6
CASSENPRLGNTIYF
TGTGCCAGCAGCGAAAACCCCCGCCTTGGAAACACCATATATTTT
>-|TRBJ2-3|-|TRBV5-6
CASSAPPQGTDTQYF
TGTGCCAGCAGCGCCCCCCCACAGGGTACAGATACGCAGTATTTT
>-|TRBJ1-1|-|TRBV5-4
CASSSGIMNTEAFF
TGTGCCAGCAGTTCCGGGATTATGAACACTGAAGCTTTCTTT
>-|TRBJ2-1|-|TRBV25-1
CASSDRGYEQFF
TGTGCCAGCAGTGACAGGGGTTATGAGCAGTTCTTC
>few|TRBJ1-2|-|TRBV30
CAWWTSNYGYTF
TGTGCCTGGTGGACATCTAACTATGGCTACACCTTC
>-|TRBJ2-7|-|TRBV11-2
CASSLADFGDYEQYF
TGTGCCAGCAGCTTAGCGGACTTTGGGGACTACGAGCAGTACTTC
>-|TRBJ2-3|TRBD2|TRBV6-5
CASSSRTRTDTQYF
TGTGCCAGCAGTTCTCGGACTAGAACAGATACGCAGTATTTT
>-|TRBJ2-1|TRBD1|TRBV6-5
CASRSGTGRNEQFF
TGTGCCAGCAGGTCCGGGACAGGGAGGAATGAGCAGTTCTTC
>-|TRBJ1-1|-|TRBV5-1
CASSTPDGTTEAFF
TGCGCCAGCAGTACCCCCGACGGGACCACTGAAGCTTTCTTT
>-|TRBJ2-7|-|TRBV27
CASSFLGAYEQYF
TGTGCCAGCAGTTTTTTAGGAGCGTACGAGCAGTACTTC
>-|TRBJ1-5|-|TRBV27
CASSLSPNQPQHF
TGTGCCAGCAGTTTAAGCCCCAATCAGCCCCAGCATTTT
>-|TRBJ2-7|TRBD1|TRBV13
CASSHGTGGLSSYEQYF
TGTGCCAGCAGCCACGGGACAGGGGGCCTAAGCTCCTACGAGCAGTACTTC
>-|TRBJ1-1|TRBD1|TRBV7-6
CASSLGTGRKTEAFF
TGTGCCAGCAGCTTGGGGACAGGGAGAAAGACTGAAGCTTTCTTT
>-|TRBJ2-7|-|TRBV27
CASSYGGSYEQYF
TGTGCCAGCAGTTATGGGGGATCCTACGAGCAGTACTTC
>-|TRBJ2-7|TRBD1|TRBV29-1
CSVPRDRALQSSYEQYF
TGCAGCGTTCCTCGGGACAGGGCTCTCCAGAGCTCCTACGAGCAGTACTTC
>-|TRBJ1-1|-|TRBV12-2
CASRLEKNTEAFF
TGTGCAAGTCGCTTAGAGAAGAACACTGAAGCTTTCTTT
>-|TRBJ2-7|-|TRBV6-1
CASSDEVGALGVTEQYF
TGTGCCAGCAGTGATGAGGTGGGGGCCCTCGGAGTGACGGAGCAGTACTTC
>-|TRBJ2-3|-|TRBV10-3
CAISEGVENFSTDTQYF
TGTGCCATCAGTGAAGGGGTCGAAAATTTTAGCACAGATACGCAGTATTTT
>-|TRBJ2-7|-|TRBV2
CASSDGQSSYEQYF
TGTGCCAGCAGTGACGGACAGAGCTCCTACGAGCAGTACTTC
>once|TRBJ2-1|-|TRBV9
CASTVDGYNEQFF
TGTGCCAGCACCGTGGACGGGTACAATGAGCAGTTCTTC
>once|TRBJ2-7|-|TRBV11-1
CASSLSSYEQYF
TGTGCCAGCAGCTTATCAAGCTACGAGCAGTACTTC
>-|TRBJ2-7|-|TRBV11-2
CASSHPPPEEGGYEQYF
TGTGCCAGCAGCCACCCCCCCCCTGAAGAAGGAGGCTACGAGCAGTACTTC
>-|TRBJ1-5|-|TRBV30
CAWSEVNYQPQHF
TGTGCCTGGAGTGAGGTAAATTATCAGCCCCAGCATTTT
>-|TRBJ1-6|TRBD1|TRBV27
CASSLTGDSPLHF
TGTGCCAGCAGTTTAACAGGGGATTCACCCCTCCACTTT
>once|TRBJ2-7|-|TRBV11-2
CASSLDGTQDEQYF
TGTGCCAGCAGCTTAGATGGGACCCAGGACGAGCAGTACTTC